What follows are 5 T cell receptor beta chains derived from one specimen sequenced in a study of blood T cell repertoires in COVID-19. Only in-frame clones appear in the TCRdb table, and some are missing; sequencing was by immunoSEQ multiplex PCR. The data show approximately 170,000 clones, roughly nine tenths seen once. The sample was peripheral blood. These receptors were obtained from an older woman with acute or convalescent COVID-19.

V gene TRBV2 combines with J gene TRBJ2-5, with D perhaps matching TRBD1 (6 bases). The V gene lost 5 bases and the J gene lost 4 bases, with 11 bases spanning the gap. Germline CDR1 SNHLY, CDR2 FYNNEI. This CDR3 comprises 13 residues. The CDR3 protein is CASSLQGTETQYF. CDR3 DNA: TGTGCCAGCAGTTTACAGGGTACAGAGACCCAGTACTTC.

This chain joins TRBV28 and TRBJ2-7; D is possibly TRBD2 (6 bases). With 7 bases removed from V and 3 bases from J, the gap between germline ends came to 13 bases. CDR1 is MDHEN, CDR2 SYDVKM, per germline. CDR3 length equals 13 residues. CDR3 sequence (DNA): TGTGCCAGCATGAAAGGGAGGAACTACGAGCAGTACTTC. Its protein product is CASMKGRNYEQYF.

The chain couples TRBV3-1 (or the pseudogene TRBV3-2) to TRBJ2-5, with D possibly TRBD2 on 7 matching bases. Between the trimmed V and J ends, which lost 2 bases and 4 bases, there was a span of 17 bases. The CDR3 contains 16 residues. Per germline, CDR1 LGHDT and CDR2 YNNKEL (reference sequence). DNA for the CDR3: TGTGCCAGCAGCCAACAGGGGCTTTGGGAGGGAGAGACCCAGTACTTC. Protein: CASSQQGLWEGETQYF.

This clone was observed once. The CDR3 reads CARPGQGGTDTQYF. CDR3 in DNA: TGTGCCAGGCCGGGACAGGGTGGCACAGATACGCAGTATTTT. The chain has TRBV19 and TRBJ2-3; 9 bases map to TRBD1. J lost 1 base, V lost 9 bases, and 5 bases had no gene match. CDR1 and CDR2 (germline): LNHDA, SQIVND (reference sequence). There are 14 residues in the CDR3. Drawing the rest from reference TRBV19 and TRBJ2-3, the complete variable domain is DGGITQSPKYLFRKEGQNVTLSCEQNLNHDAMYWYRQDPGQGLRLIYYSQIVNDFQKGDIAEGYSVSREKKESFPLTVTSAQKNPTAFYLCARPGQGGTDTQYFGPGTRLTVL.

CDR3 loop: CASSYLPRDSYEQYF. For the CDR3, the DNA is TGTGCCAGCAGTTACCTCCCCAGGGACAGCTACGAGCAGTACTTC. The chain carries TRBV6-5 and TRBJ2-7, with 7 bases aligning to TRBD1. V was clipped by 2 bases and J by 3 bases; unmatched bases: 7. There are 15 residues in the CDR3. Germline values: CDR1 MNHEY, CDR2 SVGAGI.